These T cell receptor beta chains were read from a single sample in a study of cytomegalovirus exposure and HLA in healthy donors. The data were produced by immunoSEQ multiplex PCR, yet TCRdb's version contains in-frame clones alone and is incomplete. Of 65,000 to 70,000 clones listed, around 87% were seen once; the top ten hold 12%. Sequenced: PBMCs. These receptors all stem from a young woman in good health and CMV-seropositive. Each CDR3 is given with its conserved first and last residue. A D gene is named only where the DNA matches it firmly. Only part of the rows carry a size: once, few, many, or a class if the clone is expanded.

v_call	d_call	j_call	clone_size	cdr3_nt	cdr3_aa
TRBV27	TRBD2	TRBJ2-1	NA	TGTGCCAGCAGTTTAACTAGCGGGACCTACAATGAGCAGTTCTTC	CASSLTSGTYNEQFF
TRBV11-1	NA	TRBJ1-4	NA	TGTGCCAGCAGCTTCGGTCCCAATGAAAAACTGTTTTTT	CASSFGPNEKLFF
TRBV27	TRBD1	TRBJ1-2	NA	TGTGCCAGCAGCCTCGGGACAGGGGCGGCCTATGGCTACACCTTC	CASSLGTGAAYGYTF
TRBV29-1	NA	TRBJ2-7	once	TGCAGCGCAACCTTTACAGGAATTCCCTACGAGCAGTACTTC	CSATFTGIPYEQYF
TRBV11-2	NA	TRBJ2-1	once	TGTGCCAGCAGCTTAATTGCGTTGAGCTCCTACAATGAGCAGTTCTTC	CASSLIALSSYNEQFF
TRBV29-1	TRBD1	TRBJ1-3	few	TGCAGCGGGTACCAGGGGGCTGGAAACACCATATATTTT	CSGYQGAGNTIYF
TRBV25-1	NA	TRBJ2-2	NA	TGTGCCAGCAGTGATTTGGGACACTCGAACACCGGGGAGTTGTTTTTT	CASSDLGHSNTGELFF
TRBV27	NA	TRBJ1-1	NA	TGTGCCAGCAGTTTATCCCCCCAGGGTGGGACTGAAGCTTTCTTT	CASSLSPQGGTEAFF
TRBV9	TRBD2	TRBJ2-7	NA	TGTGCCAGCAGCGTAGGTAGCGGGAGTCTCTACGAGCAGTACTTC	CASSVGSGSLYEQYF
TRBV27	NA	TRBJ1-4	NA	TGTGCCAGCAGTTTATGGGGGAGGGAAAAACTGTTTTTT	CASSLWGREKLFF
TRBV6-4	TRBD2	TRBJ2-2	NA	TGTGCCAGCAGTGGCTCGAGCGGGAGGGCAACCGGGGAGCTGTTTTTT	CASSGSSGRATGELFF
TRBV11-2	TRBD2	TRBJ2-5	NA	TGTGCCAGCAGCTCCCAACTAGCGGGAGGGCCTGGGGGAGAGACCCAGTACTTC	CASSSQLAGGPGGETQYF
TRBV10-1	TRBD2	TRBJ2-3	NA	TGCGCCAGCAGCTTACTAGCGGGAGGTGCGGCTTATACGCAGTATTTT	CASSLLAGGAAYTQYF
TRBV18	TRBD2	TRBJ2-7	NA	TGTGCCAGCTCACCGGGACTAGCGGGAGGTCGTACCCCCTACGAGCAGTACTTC	CASSPGLAGGRTPYEQYF
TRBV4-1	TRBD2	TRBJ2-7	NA	TGCGCCAGCAGCCAAGCAGCGGGAGGGAGTACGTACGAGCAGTACTTC	CASSQAAGGSTYEQYF
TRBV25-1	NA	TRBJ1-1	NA	TGTGCTAGCGGTGGAGAGCGTGGGGGGTACACTGAAGCTTTCTTT	CASGGERGGYTEAFF
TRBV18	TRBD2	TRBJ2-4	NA	TGTGCCAGCTCACCTACTAGCGGGAGTTTTAGTTTGGGGCAGTACTTC	CASSPTSGSFSLGQYF
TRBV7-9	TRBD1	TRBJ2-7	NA	TGTGCCAGCAGCGATACCGGGACAGGGCGCGAGCAGTACTTC	CASSDTGTGREQYF
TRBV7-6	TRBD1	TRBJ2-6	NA	TGTGCCAGCAGCCGAGGCGCAGGGGGCACCTCCCGTGGGGCCAACGTCCTGACTTTC	CASSRGAGGTSRGANVLTF
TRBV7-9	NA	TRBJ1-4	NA	TGTGCCATTGAAACGGCAACTAATGAAAAACTGTTTTTT	CAIETATNEKLFF
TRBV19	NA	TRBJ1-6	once	TGTGCCTCCAGCGGGGGCCAGGTGACACCCCTCCACTTT	CASSGGQVTPLHF
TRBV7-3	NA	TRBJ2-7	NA	TGTGCCAGCAGCCAAGGGGGAGGGCTAGGCGAGCAGTACTTC	CASSQGGGLGEQYF
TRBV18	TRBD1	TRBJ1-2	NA	TGTGCCAGCTCAGAGACAGGGGGTGACTATGGCTACACCTTC	CASSETGGDYGYTF
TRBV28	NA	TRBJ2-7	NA	TGTGCCAGCAGCGGAGGCGGAGCGGCCTCCTACGAGCAGTACTTC	CASSGGGAASYEQYF
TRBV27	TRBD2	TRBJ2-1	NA	TGTGCCAGCAGTTTATTCGGACTAGCGGTCAATGAGCAGTTCTTC	CASSLFGLAVNEQFF
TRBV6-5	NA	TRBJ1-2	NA	TGTGCCAGCAGTTACCGGGACATTGCCGGCTACACCTTC	CASSYRDIAGYTF
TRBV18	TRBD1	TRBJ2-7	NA	TGTGCCAGCTCAGTAACAGGGGGCTACGAGCAGTACTTC	CASSVTGGYEQYF
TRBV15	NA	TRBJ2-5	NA	TGTGCCACCAGCAGAGATGTAAGAGCCCCCAAGTACTTC	CATSRDVRAPKYF
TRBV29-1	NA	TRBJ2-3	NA	TGCAGCGTTGAGGGGCAGGGTTTGCAAGATACGCAGTATTTT	CSVEGQGLQDTQYF
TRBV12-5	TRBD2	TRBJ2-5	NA	TGTGCTAGTGGTCCCGCCGGGGGGGAGACCCAGTACTTC	CASGPAGGETQYF
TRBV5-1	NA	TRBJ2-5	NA	TGCGCCAGCAGCTTGGTCGCCGGTTCAGAGACCCAGTACTTC	CASSLVAGSETQYF
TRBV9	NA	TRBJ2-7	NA	TGTGCCAGCTCCGAAAGGGGAACCTACGAGCAGTACTTC	CASSERGTYEQYF
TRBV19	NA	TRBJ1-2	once	TGTGCCAGTGCGGCGGCGGGTTATGGCTACACCTTC	CASAAAGYGYTF
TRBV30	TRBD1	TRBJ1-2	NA	TGTGCCTGGAGTGTACAACAGGGGGGCTACACCTTC	CAWSVQQGGYTF
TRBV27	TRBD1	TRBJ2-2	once	TGTGCCAGCAGTCTTACCCGATTTACAGGGGGCACCGGGGAGCTGTTTTTT	CASSLTRFTGGTGELFF
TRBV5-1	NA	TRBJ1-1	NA	TGCGCCAGCAGCTTGGTCCCTATTTCGGGGGGCACTGAAGCTTTCTTT	CASSLVPISGGTEAFF
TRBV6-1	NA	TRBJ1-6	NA	TGTGCCAGCAGTGAAGGAGGGAGGAGGAATTCACCCCTCCACTTT	CASSEGGRRNSPLHF
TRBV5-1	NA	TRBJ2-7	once	TGCGCCAGCAGGTGGGGCCGGGACGAGCAGTACTTC	CASRWGRDEQYF
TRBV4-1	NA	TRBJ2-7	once	TGCGCCAGCAGCCAGTTAGGGGCACCCTCCTACGAGCAGTACTTC	CASSQLGAPSYEQYF
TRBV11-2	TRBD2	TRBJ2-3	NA	TGTGCCAGCAGCCCGCTAGCGGGAGGCACAGATACGCAGTATTTT	CASSPLAGGTDTQYF
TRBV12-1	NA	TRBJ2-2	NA	TGTGCCAGCAGCCGACTAGCGGGAGTTCGCACCGGGGAGCTGTTTTTT	CASSRLAGVRTGELFF